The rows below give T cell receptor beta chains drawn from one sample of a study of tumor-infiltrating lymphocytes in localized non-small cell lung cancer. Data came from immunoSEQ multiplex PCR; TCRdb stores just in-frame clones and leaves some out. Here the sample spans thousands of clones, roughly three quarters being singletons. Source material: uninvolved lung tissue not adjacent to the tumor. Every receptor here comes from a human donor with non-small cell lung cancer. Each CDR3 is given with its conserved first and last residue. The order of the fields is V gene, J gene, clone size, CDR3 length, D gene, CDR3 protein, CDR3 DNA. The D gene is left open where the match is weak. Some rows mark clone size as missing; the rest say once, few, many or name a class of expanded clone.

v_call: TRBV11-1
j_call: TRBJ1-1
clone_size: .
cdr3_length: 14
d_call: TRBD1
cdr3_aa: CASSPGGMNTEAFF
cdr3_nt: TGTGCCAGCAGCCCAGGGGGCATGAACACTGAAGCTTTCTTT

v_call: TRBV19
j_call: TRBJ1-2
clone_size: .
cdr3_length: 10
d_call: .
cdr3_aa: CASSEDGYTF
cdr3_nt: TGTGCCAGTAGTGAGGATGGCTACACCTTC

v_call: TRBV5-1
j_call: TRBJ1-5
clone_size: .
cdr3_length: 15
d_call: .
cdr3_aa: CASSLEGIDNQPQHF
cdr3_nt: TGCGCCAGCAGCTTGGAGGGTATCGACAATCAGCCCCAGCATTTT

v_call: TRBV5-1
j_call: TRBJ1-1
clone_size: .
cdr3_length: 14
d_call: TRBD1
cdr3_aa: CASSVDRGRAEAFF
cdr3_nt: TGCGCCAGCAGCGTGGACAGGGGAAGAGCTGAAGCTTTCTTT

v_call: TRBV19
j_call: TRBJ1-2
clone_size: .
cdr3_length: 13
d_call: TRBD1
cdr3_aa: CASSRQGDYGYTF
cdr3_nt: TGTGCCAGTAGTCGCCAGGGGGACTATGGCTACACCTTC

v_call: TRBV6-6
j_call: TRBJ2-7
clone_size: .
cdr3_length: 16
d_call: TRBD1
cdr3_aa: CASNRYVTGSSYEQYF
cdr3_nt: TGTGCCAGCAATCGCTATGTGACAGGGAGCTCCTACGAGCAGTACTTC

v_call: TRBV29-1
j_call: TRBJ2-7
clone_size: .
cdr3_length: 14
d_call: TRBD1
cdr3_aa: CSAVLGQGAYEQYF
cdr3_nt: TGCAGCGCGGTCTTGGGACAGGGGGCCTACGAGCAGTACTTC

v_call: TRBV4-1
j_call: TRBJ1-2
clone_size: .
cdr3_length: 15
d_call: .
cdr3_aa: CASSPGEAQHYGYTF
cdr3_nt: TGCGCCAGCAGCCCCGGGGAAGCTCAACACTATGGCTACACCTTC

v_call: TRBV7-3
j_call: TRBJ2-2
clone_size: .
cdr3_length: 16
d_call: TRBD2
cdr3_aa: CASSLLGGANTGELFF
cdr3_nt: TGTGCCAGCAGCTTACTGGGGGGGGCGAACACCGGGGAGCTGTTTTTT

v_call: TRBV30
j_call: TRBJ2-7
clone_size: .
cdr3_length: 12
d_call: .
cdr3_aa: CAWSVDGYEQYF
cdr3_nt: TGTGCCTGGAGTGTAGATGGGTACGAGCAGTACTTC

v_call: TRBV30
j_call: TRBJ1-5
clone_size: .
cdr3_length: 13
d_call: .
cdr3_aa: CAWSSRADQPQHF
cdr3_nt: TGTGCCTGGAGTTCACGAGCGGATCAGCCCCAGCATTTT

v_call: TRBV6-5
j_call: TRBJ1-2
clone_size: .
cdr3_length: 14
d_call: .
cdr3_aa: CATSVWGADYGYTF
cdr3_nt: TGTGCCACATCGGTCTGGGGGGCTGACTATGGCTACACCTTC

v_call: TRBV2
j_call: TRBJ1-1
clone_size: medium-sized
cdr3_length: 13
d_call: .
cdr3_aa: CASNELKDTEAFF
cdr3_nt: TGTGCCAGCAACGAACTTAAGGACACTGAAGCTTTCTTT

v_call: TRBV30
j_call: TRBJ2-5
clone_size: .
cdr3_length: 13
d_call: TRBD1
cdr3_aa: CAWTQGTEETQYF
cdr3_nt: TGTGCCTGGACACAGGGGACAGAAGAGACCCAGTACTTC

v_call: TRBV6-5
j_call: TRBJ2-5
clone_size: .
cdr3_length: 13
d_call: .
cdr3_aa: CASSYGMTETQYF
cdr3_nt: TGTGCCAGCAGTTATGGAATGACGGAGACCCAGTACTTC

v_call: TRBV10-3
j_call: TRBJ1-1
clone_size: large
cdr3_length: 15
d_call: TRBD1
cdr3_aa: CAISESQTGFAEAFF
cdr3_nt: TGTGCCATCAGTGAGTCGCAGACAGGGTTCGCTGAAGCTTTCTTT

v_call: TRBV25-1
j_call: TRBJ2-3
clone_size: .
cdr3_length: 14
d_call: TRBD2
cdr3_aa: CASSRGGEVDTQYF
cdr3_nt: TGTGCCAGCAGTCGCGGGGGGGAGGTAGATACGCAGTATTTT

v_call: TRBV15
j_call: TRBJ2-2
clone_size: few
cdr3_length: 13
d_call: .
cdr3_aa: CATSRDRAGELFF
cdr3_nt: TGTGCCACCAGCAGGGACCGGGCCGGGGAGCTGTTTTTT

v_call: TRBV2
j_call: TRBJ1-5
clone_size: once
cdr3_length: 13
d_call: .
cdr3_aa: CASSEDGNQPQHF
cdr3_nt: TGTGCCAGCAGTGAGGACGGCAATCAGCCCCAGCATTTT

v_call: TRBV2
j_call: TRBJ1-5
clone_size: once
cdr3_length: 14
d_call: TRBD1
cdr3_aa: CASSGQGVGQPQHF
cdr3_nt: TGTGCCAGCAGTGGACAGGGGGTGGGACAGCCCCAGCATTTT

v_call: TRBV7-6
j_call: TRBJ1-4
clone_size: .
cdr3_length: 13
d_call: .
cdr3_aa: CASSQAVNEKLFF
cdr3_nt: TGTGCCAGCAGCCAAGCCGTTAATGAAAAACTGTTTTTT

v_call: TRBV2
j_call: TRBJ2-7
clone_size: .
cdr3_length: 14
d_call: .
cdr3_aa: CASSRGGRGYEQYF
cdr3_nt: TGTGCCAGCAGTAGGGGGGGCCGAGGCTACGAGCAGTACTTC

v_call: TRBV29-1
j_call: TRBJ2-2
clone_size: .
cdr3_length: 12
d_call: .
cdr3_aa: CSVEGTTGELFF
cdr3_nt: TGCAGCGTTGAAGGGACCACCGGGGAGCTGTTTTTT

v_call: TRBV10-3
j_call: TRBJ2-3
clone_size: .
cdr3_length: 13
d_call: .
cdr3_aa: CAISETTADTQYF
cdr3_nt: TGTGCCATCAGTGAGACTACGGCAGATACGCAGTATTTT

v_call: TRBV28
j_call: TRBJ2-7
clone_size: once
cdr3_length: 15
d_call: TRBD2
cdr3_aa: CASSPASGGYYEQYF
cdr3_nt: TGTGCCAGCAGCCCTGCTAGCGGGGGGTACTACGAGCAGTACTTC

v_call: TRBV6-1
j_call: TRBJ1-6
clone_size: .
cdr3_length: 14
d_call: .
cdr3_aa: CASSKQLNNSPLHF
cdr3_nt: TGTGCCAGTTCGAAACAGCTAAATAATTCACCCCTCCACTTT

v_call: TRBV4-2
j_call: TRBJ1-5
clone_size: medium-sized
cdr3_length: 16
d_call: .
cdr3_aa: CASSQESRILNQPQHF
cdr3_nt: TGTGCCAGCAGCCAAGAATCCCGGATCCTAAATCAGCCCCAGCATTTT

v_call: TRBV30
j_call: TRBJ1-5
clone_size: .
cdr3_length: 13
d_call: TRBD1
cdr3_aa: CAWGRQGNQPQHF
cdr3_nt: TGTGCCTGGGGTCGACAGGGGAATCAGCCCCAGCATTTT

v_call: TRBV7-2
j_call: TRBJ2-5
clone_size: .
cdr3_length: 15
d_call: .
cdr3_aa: CASSFTSGEGETQYF
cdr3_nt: TGTGCCAGCAGCTTCACATCAGGGGAGGGAGAGACCCAGTACTTC

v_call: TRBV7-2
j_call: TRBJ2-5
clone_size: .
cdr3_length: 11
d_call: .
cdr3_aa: CASSSGETQYF
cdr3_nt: TGTGCCAGCAGTTCCGGAGAGACCCAGTACTTC

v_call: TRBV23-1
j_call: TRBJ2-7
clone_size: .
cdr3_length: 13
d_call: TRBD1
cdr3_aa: CASSGQGEYEQYF
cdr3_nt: TGCGCCAGCAGTGGCCAGGGGGAATACGAGCAGTACTTC

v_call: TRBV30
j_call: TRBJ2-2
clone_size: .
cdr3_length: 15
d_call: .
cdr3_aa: CAWSVQAPNTGELFF
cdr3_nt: TGTGCCTGGAGTGTACAGGCACCAAACACCGGGGAGCTGTTTTTT

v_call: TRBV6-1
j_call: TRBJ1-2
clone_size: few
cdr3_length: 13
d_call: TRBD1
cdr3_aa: CASFRDRGALGTF
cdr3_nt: TGTGCCAGTTTCCGGGACAGGGGGGCTCTGGGCACCTTC

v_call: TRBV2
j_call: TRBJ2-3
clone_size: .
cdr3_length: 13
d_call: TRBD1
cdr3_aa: CASGGTGADTQYF
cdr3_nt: TGTGCCAGCGGAGGGACAGGGGCAGATACGCAGTATTTT

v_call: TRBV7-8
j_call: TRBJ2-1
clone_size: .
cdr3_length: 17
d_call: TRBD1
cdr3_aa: CASSPDPRDRGHNEQFF
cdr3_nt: TGTGCCAGCAGCCCGGACCCCCGGGACAGGGGCCACAATGAGCAGTTCTTC

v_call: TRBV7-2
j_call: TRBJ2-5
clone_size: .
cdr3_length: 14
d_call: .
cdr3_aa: CASSPGPDRETQYF
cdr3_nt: TGTGCCAGCAGCCCCGGGCCCGACCGGGAGACCCAGTACTTC

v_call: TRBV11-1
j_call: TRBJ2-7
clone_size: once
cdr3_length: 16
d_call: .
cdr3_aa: CASSPWTVRGTYEQYF
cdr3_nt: TGTGCCAGCAGCCCCTGGACAGTGAGGGGGACCTACGAGCAGTACTTC

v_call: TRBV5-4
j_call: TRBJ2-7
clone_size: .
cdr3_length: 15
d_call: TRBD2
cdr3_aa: CASSPPGGGSYEQYF
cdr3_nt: TGTGCCAGCAGTCCCCCGGGGGGGGGCTCCTACGAGCAGTACTTC

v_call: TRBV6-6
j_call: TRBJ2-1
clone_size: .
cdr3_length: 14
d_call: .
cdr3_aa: CASHLGGSYNEQFF
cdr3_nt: TGTGCCAGCCACCTCGGGGGCTCCTACAATGAGCAGTTCTTC

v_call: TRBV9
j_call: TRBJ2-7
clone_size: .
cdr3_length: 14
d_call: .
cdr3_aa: CASSGGGNSYEQYF
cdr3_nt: TGTGCCAGCAGCGGGGGGGGCAACTCATACGAGCAGTACTTC

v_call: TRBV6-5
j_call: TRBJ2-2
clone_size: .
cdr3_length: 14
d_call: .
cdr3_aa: CASARGSNTGELFF
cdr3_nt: TGTGCCAGCGCCAGGGGTTCGAACACCGGGGAGCTGTTTTTT

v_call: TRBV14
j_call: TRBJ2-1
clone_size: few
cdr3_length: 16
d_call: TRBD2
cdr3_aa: CASSPSGGGRINEQFF
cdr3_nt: TGTGCCAGCAGCCCCTCCGGGGGGGGAAGAATAAATGAGCAGTTCTTC

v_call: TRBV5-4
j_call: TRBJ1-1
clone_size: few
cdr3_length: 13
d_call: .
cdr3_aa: CASSLEQYTEAFF
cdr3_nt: TGTGCCAGCAGCTTGGAACAGTATACTGAAGCTTTCTTT